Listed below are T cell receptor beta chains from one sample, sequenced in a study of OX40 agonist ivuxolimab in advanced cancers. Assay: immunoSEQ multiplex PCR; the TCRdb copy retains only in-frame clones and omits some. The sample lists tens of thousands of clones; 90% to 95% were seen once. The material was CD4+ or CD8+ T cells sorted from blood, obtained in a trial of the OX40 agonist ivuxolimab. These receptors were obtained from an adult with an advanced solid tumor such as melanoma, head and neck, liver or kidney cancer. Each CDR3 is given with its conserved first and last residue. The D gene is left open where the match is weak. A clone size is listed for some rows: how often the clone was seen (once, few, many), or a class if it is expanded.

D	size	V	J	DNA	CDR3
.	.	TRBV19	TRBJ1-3	TGTGCCACCCCCGGGGGTCCCGGAAACACCATATATTTT	CATPGGPGNTIYF
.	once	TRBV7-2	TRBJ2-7	TGTGCCAGCAGCTTAAAGGTCGAGCAGTACTTC	CASSLKVEQYF
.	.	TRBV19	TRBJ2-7	TGTGCCAGTAGTATAGTCGGCAGCGGTTTCTACGAGCAGTACTTC	CASSIVGSGFYEQYF
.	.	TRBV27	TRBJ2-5	TGTGCCAGCAGTTTATTGACGGGATCCCAAGAGACCCAGTACTTC	CASSLLTGSQETQYF
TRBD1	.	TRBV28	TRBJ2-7	TGTGCCAGCAGTTTGGGGGGCAGGGGGCTATCCTACGAGCAGTACTTC	CASSLGGRGLSYEQYF
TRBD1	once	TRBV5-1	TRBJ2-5	TGCGCCAGCAGCTTGGACAGGGGAAAAGAGACCCAGTACTTC	CASSLDRGKETQYF
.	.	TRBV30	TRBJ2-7	TGTGCCTGCTATGGGACCTACGAGCAGTACTTC	CACYGTYEQYF
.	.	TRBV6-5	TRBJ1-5	TGTGCCAGCAGTCATCCGGGTTCTAATCAGCCCCAGCATTTT	CASSHPGSNQPQHF
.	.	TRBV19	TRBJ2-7	TGTGCCAGTATCGCCCCTGGGGGGCACGAGCAGTACTTC	CASIAPGGHEQYF
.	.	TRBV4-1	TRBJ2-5	TGCGCCAGCAGCCAAGATCGGCAGGGGATAGGGGAGACCCAGTACTTC	CASSQDRQGIGETQYF
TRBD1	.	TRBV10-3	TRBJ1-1	TGTGCCATCAGTGAGCCGGGACAGGGTCGGGAGGGGACTGAAGCTTTCTTT	CAISEPGQGREGTEAFF
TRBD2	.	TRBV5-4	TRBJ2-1	TGTGCCAGCAGCTTGGAACTAGCGGAAAGTAACAATGAGCAGTTCTTC	CASSLELAESNNEQFF
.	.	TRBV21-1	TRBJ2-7	TGTGCCAGCAGCAATGGTCTGGGAAGCTACTACGAGCAGTACTTC	CASSNGLGSYYEQYF
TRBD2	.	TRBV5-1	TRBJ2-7	TGCGCCAGCAGCTTGACTAGCGGGGGGCACTACGAGCAGTACTTC	CASSLTSGGHYEQYF
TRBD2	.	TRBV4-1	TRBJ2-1	TGCGCCAGCAGCCAGGGACTAGCGGGAGAAAATAATGAGCAGTTCTTC	CASSQGLAGENNEQFF
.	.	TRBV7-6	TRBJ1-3	TGTGCCAGCAGCCAGGGGCGGGTGTCTCGAAACACCATATATTTT	CASSQGRVSRNTIYF
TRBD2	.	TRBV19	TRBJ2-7	TGTGCCAGTAGTGTAGTTCTAGCGGGAGTAGCCGAGCAGTACTTC	CASSVVLAGVAEQYF
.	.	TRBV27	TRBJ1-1	TGTGCCAGCAGTCCAATAGGGATGAACACTGAAGCTTTCTTT	CASSPIGMNTEAFF
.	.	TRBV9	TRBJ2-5	TGTGCCAGCTCCGCGGCCAGGGGGGTTATTGAGACCCAGTACTTC	CASSAARGVIETQYF
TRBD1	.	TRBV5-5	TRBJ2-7	TGTGCCAGCAGCTGGGGGACAGGGGGTTCCTACGAGCAGTACTTC	CASSWGTGGSYEQYF
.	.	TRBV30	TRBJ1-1	TGTGCCTGGGGTGTCAGTTACACTGAGGCTTTCTTT	CAWGVSYTEAFF
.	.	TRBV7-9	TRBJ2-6	TGTGCCAGCAGCTCGGGACCTGGGATGTCTGGGGCCAACGTCCTGACTTTC	CASSSGPGMSGANVLTF
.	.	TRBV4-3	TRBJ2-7	TGCGCCAGCAGCCAAGGTGGGATCCACGAGCAGTACTTC	CASSQGGIHEQYF
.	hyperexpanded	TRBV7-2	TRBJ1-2	TGTGCCAGCAGCTCCGGGGCCGATTACCAAGGCTACACCTTC	CASSSGADYQGYTF
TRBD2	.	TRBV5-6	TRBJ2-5	TGTGCCAGCAGCCCCCCTGGGTGGCGGGAGGGCGTAAAGACCCAGTACTTC	CASSPPGWREGVKTQYF
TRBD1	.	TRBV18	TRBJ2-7	TGTGCCAGCTCACCACCGCAGACAGGGGAGTTTTATCCCTACGAGCAGTACTTC	CASSPPQTGEFYPYEQYF
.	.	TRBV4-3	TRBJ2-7	TGCGCCAGCAGCCAAGTGTGGGGAGATCCCTACGAGCAGTACTTC	CASSQVWGDPYEQYF
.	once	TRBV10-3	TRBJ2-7	TGTGCCATCAGTGAGCCGGGTTCCAGCTCCTACGAGCAGTACTTC	CAISEPGSSSYEQYF
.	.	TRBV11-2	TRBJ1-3	TGTGCCAGCAGCTTAGTTGGGAGCTCTGGAAACACCATATATTTT	CASSLVGSSGNTIYF
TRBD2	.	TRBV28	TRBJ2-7	TGTGCCAGCAGTTTTCGTTGGACTAGTCTTATTTACGAGCAGTACTTC	CASSFRWTSLIYEQYF
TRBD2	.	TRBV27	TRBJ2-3	TGTGCCAGCAGTTTATCGGGACTAGCGGTCTACCCCACAGATACGCAGTATTTT	CASSLSGLAVYPTDTQYF
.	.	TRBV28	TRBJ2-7	TGTGCCAGCAAATTCCGGGACTTCTCCTACGAGCAGTACTTC	CASKFRDFSYEQYF
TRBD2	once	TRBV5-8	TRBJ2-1	TGTGCCAGCAGCCTCGGGACTAGCATGGACGAGCAGTTCTTC	CASSLGTSMDEQFF
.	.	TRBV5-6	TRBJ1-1	TGTGCCAGCAGCTTGGGAGGGGGGCTGGTTTACACTGAAGCTTTCTTT	CASSLGGGLVYTEAFF
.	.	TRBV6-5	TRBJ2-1	TGTGCCAGCAGAACCATAGTCGGCTACAATGAGCAGTTCTTC	CASRTIVGYNEQFF
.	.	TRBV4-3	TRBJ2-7	TGCGCCAGCAGCCAAGTAGTCCTCTCCTACGAGCAGTACTTC	CASSQVVLSYEQYF
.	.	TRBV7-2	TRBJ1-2	TGTGCCAGCAGCTTAGCCCTAACAGGGACCGGCTATGGCTACACCTTC	CASSLALTGTGYGYTF
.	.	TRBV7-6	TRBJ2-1	TGTGCCAGCAGCTTCGGTGATGAGCAGTTCTTC	CASSFGDEQFF
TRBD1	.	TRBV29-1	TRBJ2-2	TGCAGCGTGACAGGGTATACCGGGGAGCTGTTTTTT	CSVTGYTGELFF
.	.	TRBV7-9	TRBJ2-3	TGTGCCAGCAGCTTAGGCACAGATACGCAGTATTTT	CASSLGTDTQYF
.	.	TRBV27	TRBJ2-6	TGTGCCAGCAGTTGGGTCAGGGCCACTGGGGCCAACGTCCTGACTTTC	CASSWVRATGANVLTF
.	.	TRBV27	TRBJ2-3	TGTGCCAGCAGTTTCAACAGGAATACAGCTGGTACGCAGTATTTT	CASSFNRNTAGTQYF
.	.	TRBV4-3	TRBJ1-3	TGCGCCAGCAGCCAAGATCTAAGTCCCAGGGGAAACACCATATATTTT	CASSQDLSPRGNTIYF
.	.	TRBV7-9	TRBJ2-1	TGTGCCAGCAGCTTAAACCCGGGAGCGGTGGGCAATGAGCAGTTCTTC	CASSLNPGAVGNEQFF
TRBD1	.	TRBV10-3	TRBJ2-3	TGTGCCATCAGGTCGACAGGGGGCAGAGATACGCAGTATTTT	CAIRSTGGRDTQYF
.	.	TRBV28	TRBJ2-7	TGTGCCAACCCACCAGACAGGACGACATCAATTGAGCAGTACTTC	CANPPDRTTSIEQYF
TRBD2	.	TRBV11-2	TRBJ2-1	TGTGCCAGCAGCTTTGAACCGGGACTAGCGGTTTACAATGAGCAGTTCTTC	CASSFEPGLAVYNEQFF
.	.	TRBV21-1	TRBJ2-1	TGTGCCAGCAGCAAATCACCGGGGCAGATCTCCTACAATGAGCAGTTCTTC	CASSKSPGQISYNEQFF
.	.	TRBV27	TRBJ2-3	TGTGCCAGCAGCTCCCATTCGATTTCCGCAGATACGCAGTATTTT	CASSSHSISADTQYF